The entry below describes one T cell receptor (beta chain). The antigen it recognizes is unknown. Base quality data are lacking; no much larger clone is found one base away. The cohort was made up of 500 to 850 healthy bone marrow donors. Cohort members were all nominally healthy when sampled, although unrecorded immune exposures were likely present. The donor was CMV seropositive and belonged to the group of 250 to 300 seropositive cohort members. Every donor gave a peripheral blood sample, and the peripheral blood mononuclear cells from that sample were used for TCR beta sequencing. Genomic DNA extraction from the blood cell samples was performed with the Qiagen DNeasy Blood Extraction Kit. Library method: the immunoSEQ multiplex PCR assay. For the multiplex PCR, a mixture combining 60 forward primers for TCR Vbeta segments and 13 reverse primers for TCR Jbeta segments was used. The CDR3 region of rearranged TCR beta genes was amplified from genomic DNA with a multiplex PCR assay. The Illumina HiSeq System was used to sequence the amplified TCR beta libraries as 87-base-pair reads. As for the authors' bioinformatics: Across the 700 or so repertoires, a later analysis counted about 81 million unique TCR beta chains, approximately 10 million of which were shared by at least two donors. To remove PCR and sequencing errors, raw reads were error-corrected and collapsed into unique sequences using a nearest-neighbor algorithm that merged closely related sequences. Alignment of CDR3 sequences to IMGT reference sequences was used to assign V, D and J gene segments. For a sequence to be retained, a match of at least six nucleotides to both a V gene segment and a J gene segment was required. Rearrangements were called productive when the CDR3 lacked stop codons and stayed in frame with V and J; all others were non-productive. CDR3 was defined by IMGT convention, running from the second conserved V-encoded cysteine to the conserved J-encoded phenylalanine. The earlier analysis of about 570 of the donors excluded any sequence lacking an unambiguous match to a single V gene segment. In an earlier analysis of approximately 590 of the donors, a V segment was called functional when productive rearrangements were above 56.7%, and segregating when the standard deviation between donors exceeded 5%. A statistical classification framework was developed to diagnose cytomegalovirus status using the catalog of TCR beta chain sequences. V and J gene assignment, in a later analysis, came from comparing TCR nucleotide sequences with IMGT/GENE-DB human TR gene sequences. In a later analysis, CDR3 sequences and most-parsimonious VDJ recombination scenarios were assigned using the TCRdist pipeline. A later analysis defined each TCR beta chain by its CDR3 amino acid sequence plus V-gene family, and excluded reads lacking a unique V-gene family. To address suspected cross-contamination and a sequencing artifact, a later analysis removed 592 highly shared, low-generation-probability nucleotide sequences. In a later analysis, a clonal expansion index was calculated for each public chain from normalized within-repertoire ranks of inferred template counts. A later analysis computed generation probabilities with a VDJ recombination model fitted to out-of-frame rearrangements, and checked the results against IGoR. In a later analysis, hypergeometric tests were used to score TCR-TCR, TCR-HLA and TCR-CMV co-occurrence, with a repertoire-size bias correction applied to TCR pairs. To estimate false discovery rates, a later analysis permuted the HLA or CMV assignments 20 times. A later analysis grouped co-occurring TCRs with DBSCAN, adding TCRdist sequence similarity when clustering within HLA-allele-positive subsets. For co-occurrence clustering, repertoires with fewer than 30,000 or more than 120,000 public chains were excluded, along with 5 or 6 repertoires with anomalous nucleotide sharing. In its TCRdb copy, this immuneACCESS table keeps in-frame sequences only and misses some clones. Where compared with another copy, unresolved V genes explain less than half of these, and the others have no known cause. V, J and clone size are taken as reported in that table, and D and trimming were inferred from the DNA itself. This sample lists approximately 160,000 clones; under 70% were detected once. The ten most abundant clones make up around 2.8% of the sample.

This specimen comes from a study of cytomegalovirus exposure and HLA in healthy donors (dated by TCRdb to 2015 to 2018). In the study overall: An earlier analysis of roughly 500 of the donors reported 250 to 300 Gb of sequence data and approximately 110 million unique TCR beta sequences from approximately 180 million T cells. Around 300 gigabases of sequencing data and 70 million to 100 million unique TCR sequences were included in an early release covering several hundred HLA-typed donors. Among the roughly 400 genotyped donors, 81% belonged to the genetic ancestry cluster associated with self-reported Caucasian donors. The study aimed to test whether signatures of past pathogen exposure could be identified by cataloging public T cell receptors. The study profiled the T cell repertoires of under 850 subjects by immunosequencing and related them to cytomegalovirus serostatus. In addition to the first cohort of 666 subjects, a separate validation cohort of approximately 110 different subjects was used. To predict cytomegalovirus infection status, the study combined high-throughput TCR immunosequencing, statistical association of individual TCRs with disease status, and machine learning. A later analysis re-analyzed previously published TCR beta repertoires from 660 or so donors and added high-resolution HLA genotyping to study TCR occurrence patterns. Rather than using new phenotypic data, the later analysis identified candidate immune exposures from TCR beta sequences and from how often those sequences occurred across donors. To decide whether each TCR beta V gene segment behaved as functional or pseudogenic, an earlier analysis of some 570 of the donors relied on high-throughput TCR beta sequencing. Donor age, sex, ethnicity and CMV serostatus were collected together with the repertoire data. A later genetic analysis took genome-wide SNP genotypes for about 55% of the roughly 670 donors and used that subset as a discovery cohort. Every repertoire in the discovery cohort had been generated on one and the same sequencing platform. Class I and class II HLA loci were covered by the typing at four-digit resolution. Typing coverage varied by locus: roughly 629-630 donors for A, B, C, DRB1 and DQB1; approximately 520 for DQA1; over 600 for DPA1; roughly 450 for DPB1. Because of strong linkage in the cohort, roughly five DR-DQ haplotypes were treated as single units for association and clustering. Among about 370 genotyped donors of the cohort, an average of around 250,000 unique TCR beta nucleotide sequences was sequenced per donor, of which roughly 18% were non-productive.

CDR1 and CDR2, per the germline V gene, are SGDLS and YYNGEE. From the cysteine up to the phenylalanine, the CDR3 has a length of 13 residues. Only CDR3 DNA remains: 39 bases, in frame from the first base. Trimming takes 0 bases from V and 6 bases from J, and the germline ends sit 9 bases apart. What the authors observed across the whole study: A later analysis reported that several top co-occurrence clusters appeared linked to parvovirus B19, influenza, CMV and Epstein-Barr virus. Correlated functional status among segregating V segments might be attributable to linkage disequilibrium, but an unknown experimental factor could not be ruled out. The classifier was reported to diagnose cytomegalovirus status with high specificity and sensitivity in both the original and validation cohorts. In a later genetic analysis, a missense DCLRE1C variant was associated with V-gene and J-gene trimming of TCR beta chains, and the association was replicated in an independent cohort. A later analysis found that HLA-associated TCR beta chains were more clonally expanded and had lower generation probabilities than equally common non-associated chains. Sequencing depth was assumed to be roughly uniform across donors in the presence/absence analyses, though that assumption may not hold. A further reported finding was that TCR beta sequences accurately predicted the HLA-A and HLA-B alleles for most subjects in the first cohort. Only TCR beta chains were sequenced in this cohort, and the absence of alpha or paired-chain data limited detectable features. It was suggested by the authors that the approach could potentially be generalized to other disease states and immunological phenotypes. An earlier analysis of some 590 of the donors showed that most TCR beta V segments appeared in productive rearrangements either about 90% or about 30% of the time, which broadly matched IMGT annotations. Because the 87-base-pair reads could not distinguish some IMGT-functional V segments, including TRBV6-2 and TRBV6-3, those segments were excluded. According to a later genetic analysis, donors in an Asian-associated ancestry cluster had fewer N-insertions in productive TCRs than the approximately 630-donor mean. While some public TCRs were present in many individuals, most TCR sequences turned up only very rarely across donors. Because HLA typing was missing for some donors at each locus, association tests included only the typed subset. Because counts were too low, seventeen rarely observed V segments, including chromosome 9 orphons, were left out of the earlier analysis of a few hundred of the donors. A cluster of highly shared sequence variants was judged likely to represent a technical artifact of the sequencing pipeline. Most CMV-associated TCR beta chains appeared to be HLA-restricted in a later analysis, and the HLA associations seemed to be driven largely by CMV exposure. At a false discovery rate of 0.05, a later analysis linked around 15,000 TCR beta sequences to specific HLA alleles. Assigning TCR associations to individual alleles was difficult when HLA alleles, especially DR and DQ, strongly co-occurred. In vitro tests confirmed that a few of the cytomegalovirus-associated TCR beta chains recognize cytomegalovirus antigens. A total of roughly 160 TCR beta chains were listed by the study as associated with cytomegalovirus. Immune exposure information for the cohort was limited to CMV serostatus. In a later analysis, TCR association rates were found to vary across HLA loci, with the most associated TCRs seen for DRB1 alleles and the fewest for HLA-C alleles.

Sequencing was done on a sample of PBMCs. In this chain, TRBV9 is recombined with TRBJ1-2; possibly the D gene is TRBD1, per 6 matching bases. The receptor was derived from a woman between 40 and 55 years old in good health and CMV-seropositive. This receptor carries the CDR3 CASSVDSGDGYTF. The DNA reads TGTGCCAGCAGCGTAGATTCAGGGGATGGCTACACCTTC.